The 32 T cell receptor beta chains below were found in one sample sequenced in a study of early T cells in non-severe SARS-CoV-2 infection. TCRdb re-analysed the 5' RACE reads in MiXCR, keeping a single row per CDR3 protein. The data show 25,000 to 35,000 distinct CDR3 sequences, roughly 2.8% seen once. Sequencing input: whole blood. These receptors all come from an adult who was a healthcare worker with PCR-confirmed SARS-CoV-2 infection or an uninfected control (not recorded which).

This clonotype was counted many times. CDR3 sequence reads: CSGLRADEQFF. In DNA, the CDR3 is TGCAGCGGGCTGCGCGCGGATGAGCAGTTCTTC. This sequence joins TRBV29-1 and TRBJ2-1, with D unclear. Trimming took 7 bases from V and 8 from J, leaving 12 bases between them. Germline-derived CDR1 and CDR2 are SQVTM and ANQGSEA. The CDR3 sequence is 11 residues long.

This clonotype has at least ten counts. The gene calls are TRBV10-3 and TRBJ1-1; D possibly corresponds to TRBD1 (6 bases). V lost 6 bases and J lost 8, with 16 bases in between. Germline CDR1 reads ENHRY; CDR2 reads SYGVKD. The CDR3 has 13 residues. CDR3 sequence reads: CAISEGDLREAFF. The CDR3 coding sequence is TGTGCCATCAGCGAGGGGGACCTAAGGGAAGCTTTCTTT.

This clonotype has just a few counts. Its ends do not fully match the called genes, so a read error is possible. The chain uses TRBV10-2 and TRBJ1-3, with TRBD1 matching 9 bases. Germline CDR1 and CDR2: WSHSY and SAAADI. This CDR3 is 15 amino acids long. DNA for the CDR3: TGTGCCAGCAGGGGACAGGGTGTCTACGGAAACACCATATATTTT. This translates into CASRGQGVYGNTIYF.

This clonotype was recorded many times. V usage is TRBV25-1 and J usage is TRBJ1-2; 7 positions match TRBD1. With 7 bases clipped from V and 4 bases from J, the junction kept 12 bases outside the gene matches. CDR3 length: 15 amino acids. Per the germline V gene, CDR1 is MGHDK and CDR2 is SYGVNS. The DNA for the CDR3 is TGTGCCAGCACCCAGACAGGGATAGGCGGCTATGGCTACACCTTC. Translating it yields CASTQTGIGGYGYTF.

By sample fraction, this clonotype is medium-sized. This rearrangement joins TRBV18 to TRBJ1-1; D is possibly TRBD1 (6 bases). CDR3 length equals 14 residues. The V gene lost 3 bases and the J gene lost 0 bases, with 8 bases spanning the gap. The germline V gene has CDR1 KGHSH and CDR2 LQKENI. The CDR3 DNA sequence: TGTGCCAGCTCACCTAGGGGGATGAACACTGAAGCTTTCTTT. Translating gives CASSPRGMNTEAFF.

V and J are TRBV3-1 and TRBJ1-5; D gene unclear. The V gene lost 3 bases and the J gene lost 4 bases, with 10 bases spanning the gap. Germline V gene data show CDR1 as LGHDT and CDR2 as YNNKEL (reference sequence). This CDR3 comprises 14 residues. CDR3 DNA: TGTGCCAGCAGCCAGAACAACCGTAATCAGCCCCAGCATTTT. Its translation: CASSQNNRNQPQHF.

This clonotype was seen many times. The chain recombines TRBV7-9 with TRBJ2-7, with D perhaps TRBD2 (5 bases). The germline V and J ends were trimmed by 6 bases and 4 bases, with 13 bases remaining between them. The CDR3 has 13 amino acids. Germline lookup yields CDR1 SEHNR and CDR2 FQNEAQ (reference sequence). CDR3 bases: TGTGCCAGCAGGCCTAAACGGGAATACGAGCAGTACGTC. Translation gives CASRPKREYEQYV.

This clonotype was found many times. The genes are TRBV6-1 and TRBJ2-5; possible D gene TRBD1, 5 bases. CDR3 length: 15 residues. V was clipped by 2 bases and J by 1 base, with 11 bases between them. The germline V gene encodes CDR1 MNHNS and CDR2 SASEGT. CDR3 in amino acids: CASSEFLGAQETQYF. CDR3 DNA: TGTGCCAGCAGTGAATTTCTAGGGGCCCAAGAGACCCAGTACTTC.

This clonotype occurred many times. The chain employs TRBV11-2 and TRBJ1-1; TRBD1 agrees at 9 bases. This CDR3 contains 14 residues. The V and J ends lost 4 bases and 11 bases, in that order; junction bases with no gene match: 11. Germline V lookup: CDR1 SGHAT, CDR2 FQNNGV. This CDR3 is CASSSQGATSAAFF. The CDR3 DNA is TGTGCCAGCAGCTCACAGGGGGCGACGTCCGCGGCTTTCTTT.

This clonotype was counted at least ten times. The chain joins TRBV19 to TRBJ2-1; D remains ambiguous. Germline assignment: CDR1 LNHDA and CDR2 SQIVND (reference sequence). Trimming shortened V by 6 bases and J by 4 bases, and 16 bases separated the two germline ends. The CDR3 spans 15 residues. For the CDR3, the DNA is TGTGCCAGTAGCTCCTATCGGGCACTTTACAATGAGCAGTTCTTC. It yields the protein CASSSYRALYNEQFF.

This clonotype was seen many times. The chain uses TRBV19 and TRBJ1-5, with unresolved D. The CDR3 is made up of 14 amino acids. V dropped 3 bases and J dropped 0 bases, with 6 bases sitting between them. Germline CDR1 is LNHDA and CDR2 is SQIVND (reference sequence). CDR3 in DNA: TGTGCCAGTAGTATCGAATATAGCAATCAGCCCCAGCATTTT. It translates to CASSIEYSNQPQHF.

This clonotype was recorded many times. The gene calls are TRBV12-3 or TRBV12-4 and TRBJ2-1, with 7 bases matching TRBD1. CDR3 length: 14 residues. V dropped 6 bases and J dropped 6; count of bases not matched to a gene: 8. The DNA for the CDR3 is TGTGCCAGCAGCCGGGACAGAGACGCCAATGAGCAGTTCTTC. It encodes CASSRDRDANEQFF.

This clonotype has ten or more counts. The V call is TRBV29-1, the J call TRBJ1-2; D uncertain. The CDR3 runs 10 residues. The germline V gene encodes CDR1 SQVTM and CDR2 ANQGSEA. Trimming pared 4 bases from V and 13 bases from J, leaving 13 bases between. The CDR3 DNA reads as TGCAGCGTTGGCGACCCAGTCTTCACCTTC. Translation gives CSVGDPVFTF.

This clonotype was observed at least ten times. The J gene is TRBJ1-6, the V gene TRBV19, with D maybe TRBD1 (5 bases). The germline V and J ends were trimmed by 9 bases and 4 bases, with 19 bases remaining between them. CDR1 is LNHDA, CDR2 SQIVND, per germline (reference sequence). This CDR3 spans 16 amino acids. As DNA, the CDR3 is TGTGCCAGCAGTGTCGACAGCCAATCTTATAATTCACCCCTCCACTTT. Encoded protein: CASSVDSQSYNSPLHF.

This clonotype was picked up many times. J is TRBJ1-6 and V is TRBV7-2, with unresolved D. Trimming removed 0 bases at V and 5 bases at J, with 8 bases between. There are 15 residues in the CDR3. The V gene's germline CDR1 is SGHTA and CDR2 FQGNSA. In DNA form, the CDR3 reads TGTGCCAGCAGCTTAGCGTACGGGAATAATTCACCCCTCCACTTT. This translates into CASSLAYGNNSPLHF.

This clonotype has at least ten counts. The chain joins TRBV6-6 to TRBJ1-5; 7 positions agree with TRBD1. With V trimmed by 5 bases and J by 1 base, 17 bases remained unmatched. Germline V gene sequence: CDR1 MNHNY, CDR2 SVGAGI (reference sequence). The CDR3 is 19 residues long. Written as DNA, the CDR3 is TGTGCCAGCAGTGACCAAGAATCAGGGGGAATCGGGAGCAATCAGCCCCAGCATTTT. Its protein product is CASSDQESGGIGSNQPQHF.

At least ten counts were recorded for this clonotype. In nucleotides, the CDR3 is TGTGCCAGCACCAAAAGGGCTAGTTTGGCACCCCTCCACTTT. Amino acids: CASTKRASLAPLHF. This rearrangement joins TRBV6-5 to TRBJ1-6; no definite D call. The CDR3 runs 14 residues. Per the germline V gene, CDR1 is MNHEY and CDR2 is SVGAGI. V dropped 7 bases and J dropped 11 bases, with 18 bases sitting between them.

This clonotype was observed many times. The chain employs TRBV12-5 and TRBJ2-1; unclear D gene. The CDR3 length is 14 residues. Trimming removed 0 bases from V and 9 bases from J, with 12 bases in between. Germline V lookup: CDR1 LGHNT, CDR2 FRNRAP. The CDR3 DNA reads as TGTGCTAGTGGTTTGGTACCCCGGTCGGGTGAGCAGTTCTTC. Translation gives CASGLVPRSGEQFF.

This clonotype was found many times. The V and J genes are TRBV27 and TRBJ1-6; 9 bases are a match to TRBD1. V lost 8 bases, J lost 7 bases, and 9 bases stayed unmatched. There are 15 residues in the CDR3. Germline V gives CDR1 MNHEY, CDR2 SMNVEV (reference sequence). The CDR3: CASRRSGQGNSPLHF. For the CDR3, the DNA is TGTGCCAGCCGCCGCTCGGGACAGGGCAATTCACCCCTCCACTTT.

This clonotype was counted at least ten times. The V and J genes are TRBV20-1 and TRBJ2-3; 9 positions match TRBD2. J lost 1 base, V lost 5 bases, and 13 bases had no gene match. Germline loops: CDR1 DFQATT, CDR2 SNEGSKA (reference sequence). This CDR3 spans 17 amino acids. CDR3 loop: CSAPIGGGLAGTDTQYF. The CDR3 coding sequence is TGCAGTGCTCCCATCGGAGGGGGACTAGCTGGCACAGATACGCAGTATTTT.

This clonotype was seen ten or more times. The chain carries TRBV12-3 or TRBV12-4 and TRBJ2-6; tentative D call: TRBD1 (6 bases). Trimming removed 5 bases at V and 2 bases at J, with 13 bases between. The CDR3 covers 16 residues. The CDR3 reads CASSPRRTAGANVLTF. The CDR3 DNA is TGTGCCAGCAGTCCCCGACGGACAGCTGGGGCCAACGTCCTGACTTTC.

This clonotype has a handful of counts. This CDR3 is CASSQEGASGGQGKFF. The CDR3 DNA follows: TGCGCCAGCAGCCAAGAAGGCGCATCCGGAGGGCAGGGAAAGTTCTTC. The genes are TRBV4-1 and TRBJ2-1, with D possibly being TRBD2 (6 bases). CDR1 is MGHRA and CDR2 is YSYEKL in the germline V gene. There are 16 residues in the CDR3. Trimming took 0 bases from V and 14 from J, leaving 23 bases between them.

This clonotype was recorded at least ten times. The rearrangement joins TRBV6-2 or TRBV6-3 to TRBJ2-7; 12 bases fit TRBD2. V lost 5 bases to trimming and J lost 1 base; unmatched junction nucleotides: 3. The CDR3 sequence is 15 residues long. Germline assignment: CDR1 MNHEY and CDR2 SVGEGT. CDR3 in DNA: TGTGCCAGCAGTCGGGGACTAGCGGGTTCCTACGAGCAGTACGTC. Amino acid sequence: CASSRGLAGSYEQYV.

The chain has TRBV7-2 and TRBJ2-1; no clear D. Germline V gene sequence: CDR1 SGHTA, CDR2 FQGNSA. V was shortened by 1 base and J by 10 bases, with 17 bases between the two germline ends. The CDR3 loop spans 15 amino acids. CDR3 amino acids: CASSLVMLAAEEQFF. CDR3 DNA sequence: TGTGCCAGCAGCTTAGTAATGCTCGCGGCCGAAGAGCAGTTCTTC. The complete variable domain, with remaining parts taken from reference TRBV7-2 and TRBJ2-1, reads GAGVSQSPSNKVTEKGKDVELRCDPISGHTALYWYRQSLGQGLEFLIYFQGNSAPDKSGLPSDRFSAERTGGSVSTLTIQRTQQEDSAVYLCASSLVMLAAEEQFFGPGTRLTVL.

The rearrangement joins TRBV30 to TRBJ1-4; D gene ambiguous. The CDR3 runs to 14 residues. CDR1 is GTSNPN, CDR2 SVGIG, per germline (reference sequence). V gave up 3 bases and J gave up 5 bases, with 13 bases separating them. CDR3 protein: CAWSPRTRNEKLFF. CDR3 nucleotides: TGTGCCTGGAGCCCGAGGACTAGGAATGAAAAACTGTTTTTT. Variable domain in full (rest from reference TRBV30 and TRBJ1-4): SQTIHQWPATLVQPVGSPLSLECTVEGTSNPNLYWYRQAAGRGLQLLFYSVGIGQISSEVPQNLSASRPQDRQFILSSKKLLLSDSGFYLCAWSPRTRNEKLFFGSGTQLSVL.

Judged by abundance, this clonotype is medium-sized. The chain joins TRBV10-1 to TRBJ1-1; D ambiguous. Deletions cut 6 bases from V and 4 bases from J, with 15 bases between. Germline lookup yields CDR1 WNHNN and CDR2 SYGVQD (reference sequence). The CDR3 is made up of 14 amino acids. CDR3 DNA: TGCGCCAGCAGAATCGTAGGAGTTGGCACTGAAGCTTTCTTT. Its translation is CASRIVGVGTEAFF.

This clonotype showed up many times. This chain connects TRBV12-3 or TRBV12-4 to TRBJ1-6; D is undetermined. The ends were cut back, 7 bases at V and 9 bases at J, with 16 bases in the middle. The CDR3 has 14 residues. CDR3 DNA sequence: TGTGCCAGCACCGCACTAACAACGGGTTCACCCCTCCACTTT. This translates into CASTALTTGSPLHF.

This clonotype was seen more than once but under ten times. This chain connects TRBV7-6 to TRBJ2-5, with 7 nucleotides matching TRBD1. V trimming: 5 bases; J trimming: 1 base; junction bases outside the gene matches: 10. This CDR3 is 16 amino acids long. Per the germline V gene, CDR1 is SGHVS and CDR2 is FNYEAQ. The CDR3 nucleotides read TGTGCCAGCAGCGCGCCAACAGGGGACCTCCAAGAGACCCAGTACTTC. Translated, it gives CASSAPTGDLQETQYF.

This clonotype was seen ten or more times. The rearrangement uses TRBV7-3 and TRBJ2-5; the D gene could be TRBD1 or TRBD2 (5 bases each). The ends were cut back, 2 bases at V and 1 base at J, with 14 bases in the middle. This CDR3 spans 16 amino acids. Germline V gives CDR1 SGHTA, CDR2 FQGTGA. The CDR3, as DNA: TGTGCCAGCAGCTTACTCGGCCCAGGGAGCCAAGAGACCCAGTACTTC. It is translated as CASSLLGPGSQETQYF.

This clonotype counts as medium-sized. This chain joins TRBV12-3 or TRBV12-4 and TRBJ2-7; D might be TRBD1 (5 bases). CDR3 length: 13 residues. The V end lost 5 bases, the J end lost 5 bases, and 13 bases lay between the germline ends. DNA of the CDR3: TGTGCCAGCAGTCAAAACAGGTTCAACGAGCAGTACGTC. Its protein product is CASSQNRFNEQYV.

This clonotype appeared many times. The genes are TRBV4-1 and TRBJ2-2, with D hard to call. The CDR3 spans 17 residues. Germline V gives CDR1 MGHRA, CDR2 YSYEKL. V shed 0 bases and J shed 1 base, with 12 bases lying between them. For the CDR3, the DNA is TGCGCCAGCAGCCAAGATCCCTCCTACAGGAACACCGGGGAGCTGTTTTTT. Its protein is CASSQDPSYRNTGELFF.

At least ten counts were recorded for this clonotype. J is TRBJ2-2 and V is TRBV5-1; D is possibly TRBD2 (5 bases). V lost 6 bases to trimming and J lost 0 bases, with 9 bases between them. The CDR3 runs 14 residues. The V gene's germline CDR1 is SGHRS and CDR2 YFSETQ. Here the CDR3 DNA reads TGCGCCAGCATTGAGGGAGCGAACACCGGGGAGCTGTTTTTT. Protein product: CASIEGANTGELFF. Full variable domain (outside the CDR3, taken from reference TRBV5-1 and TRBJ2-2): KAGVTQTPRYLIKTRGQQVTLSCSPISGHRSVSWYQQTPGQGLQFLFEYFSETQRNKGNFPGRFSGRQFSNSRSEMNVSTLELGDSALYLCASIEGANTGELFFGEGSRLTVL.